Below, 20 T cell receptor beta chains from the same sample are listed, as sequenced in a study of tumor-infiltrating lymphocytes in primary liver carcinoma. Germline DNA was also extracted, with blood RNA taken from unsorted whole blood. cDNA specific to TCR beta was made from 500 ng of total RNA, with a constant-region primer employed for priming. ARM-PCR was slightly modified, and three nested multiplex PCR rounds with it gave rise to the TCR beta libraries. The opening two PCR rounds, approximately 10 cycles each, paired TRBV1-TRBV30 forward primers with a C-beta reverse primer. TCRdb reprocessed the multiplex PCR reads via MiXCR and lists one record per CDR3 protein. The sample lists 310,000 or so distinct CDR3 sequences; around three fifths were seen once. Source material: peripheral blood. The receptors were gathered from a woman aged 25 to 39 with primary liver carcinoma and hepatitis B virus infection.

A remark on this clonotype: Because it lacks the conserved phenylalanine or tryptophan at the end, this CDR3 is likely a read error. J is TRBJ2-1 and V is TRBV11-2; D is uncertain. The V end lost 5 bases, the J end lost 6 bases, and 11 bases lay between the germline ends. Germline CDR1 is SGHAT and CDR2 is FQNNGV. This CDR3 contains 13 residues. Here the CDR3 DNA reads TGTGCCAGCAGCCCTGCGGAGACCAATGAGCAGTTCCTC. It encodes CASSPAETNEQFL.

The chain uses TRBV12-3 or TRBV12-4 and TRBJ2-2, with 9 bases identical to TRBD1. Trimming removed 1 base from V and 4 bases from J; junction bases left unmatched: 4. This CDR3 comprises 16 residues. CDR3 in DNA: TGTGCCAGCAGTTTAGGGACAGGGGCCTGCACCGGGGAGCTGTTTTTT. Residues: CASSLGTGACTGELFF.

Concerning this clonotype: Since a much larger clone is just one base distant, this may be a read error. This chain connects TRBV6-5 to TRBJ2-3; possible D gene TRBD1, 5 bases. CDR3 size: 15 residues. CDR1 is MNHEY, CDR2 SVGAGI, per germline. CDR3 in DNA: TGTGCCAGCAAGGCCGAGTACAGGTCTGCAAATACGCATTATTTT. The encoded protein is CASKAEYRSANTHYF.

The V and J genes are TRBV2 and TRBJ2-2, with 11 nucleotides matching TRBD2. CDR3 length: 15 residues. Germline V lookup: CDR1 SNHLY, CDR2 FYNNEI. The ends lost 6 bases at V and 9 bases at J; junction bases unmatched: 9. This chain's CDR3 is CASSPGTSGFRELFF. The CDR3 region has the DNA TGTGCCAGCAGCCCCGGGACTAGCGGTTTCAGGGAGCTGTTTTTT. The full variable domain, rest sourced from reference TRBV2 and TRBJ2-2, is EPEVTQTPSHQVTQMGQEVILRCVPISNHLYFYWYRQILGQKVEFLVSFYNNEISEKSEIFDDQFSVERPDGSNFTLKIRSTKLEDSAMYFCASSPGTSGFRELFFGEGSRLTVL.

Turning to this clonotype: Since a much larger clone is just one base distant, this may be a read error. The rearrangement links TRBV29-1 to TRBJ2-7, with 7 bases fitting TRBD1. The CDR3 loop spans 14 amino acids. From germline, CDR1 is SQVTM and CDR2 ANQGSEA. The CDR3 nucleotides are TGCAGCGTTGTTGACCGGGACAGCTTCTACGAGAAGTACTTC. Protein sequence: CSVVDRDSFYEKYF.

In regard to this clonotype: At one of its ends the junction is not consistent with the germline gene, which may arise from a read error. V and J are TRBV13 and TRBJ2-5, with 7 bases that match TRBD1. There are 14 residues in the CDR3. Germline assignment: CDR1 PRHDT and CDR2 FYEKMQ (reference sequence). CDR3 nucleotide sequence: TGTGCCAGCAGCTTAAGGGGACAGAAAGAGACCCACTACTTC. Translating it yields CASSLRGQKETHYF.

The chain links TRBV25-1 to TRBJ1-6; D not resolved. Germline assignment: CDR1 MGHDK and CDR2 SYGVNS. The CDR3 runs to 13 residues. Deletions cut 4 bases from V and 10 bases from J, with 11 bases between. The CDR3 DNA follows: TGTGCCAGCAGTGCACAGACGGGATCACCCCTCCACTTT. As protein: CASSAQTGSPLHF.

This chain joins TRBV6-2 or TRBV6-3 and TRBJ2-1; no clear D gene. Germline loops: CDR1 MNHEY, CDR2 SVGEGT. The CDR3 spans 12 residues. V was cut by 5 bases and J by 2 bases, with 4 bases left in between. CDR3 sequence reads: CASSIAYNEQFF. As DNA, the CDR3 is TGTGCCAGCAGTATAGCCTACAATGAGCAGTTCTTC.

Regarding this clonotype: This may arise from a read error, as a much more abundant clone is one base away. This CDR3 is missing its conserved last phenylalanine or tryptophan, likely due to a read error. The gene calls are TRBV6-1 and TRBJ2-3; TRBD1 agrees at 8 bases. Per germline, CDR1 MNHNS and CDR2 SASEGT. There are 15 residues in the CDR3. Trimming took 2 bases from V and 2 from J; bases not matched to a gene: 3. As DNA, the CDR3 is TGTGCCAGCAGTGAACGGGACAGGTTCACAGATACGCAGTATTTA. Translated: CASSERDRFTDTQYL.

This clonotype was seen just once. A much larger clone is a single base away; this may be a read error. The rearrangement links TRBV29-1 to TRBJ2-1; maybe TRBD2 (5 bases). This CDR3 is built from 11 residues. Germline V gives CDR1 SQVTM, CDR2 ANQGSEA. The DNA of the CDR3 is TGCTGCGTTCCCGGGATCTATGAGCAGTTCTTC. It encodes CCVPGIYEQFF.

In its sample, this clonotype was seen a few times. V usage is TRBV12-5 and J usage is TRBJ1-1; possibly TRBD1 for D (5 bases). The CDR3 contains 15 residues. The V and J ends lost 7 bases and 1 base respectively, with 16 bases between them. Germline CDR1 is LGHNT and CDR2 is FRNRAP. The CDR3 loop reads CASALNPGGNTEAFF. The DNA of the CDR3 is TGTGCTAGTGCCCTTAATCCGGGGGGGAACACTGAAGCTTTCTTT.

Only one count was recorded for this clonotype. Its ends do not fully match the called genes, so a read error is possible. The chain recombines TRBV6-1 with TRBJ2-7; D may be TRBD2 (6 bases). Germline loops: CDR1 MNHNS, CDR2 SASEGT. The CDR3 totals 13 residues. CDR3 protein: CASSLARGDERYF. CDR3 DNA sequence: TGTGCCAGCAGTTTAGCCCGCGGGGACGAGCGGTACTTC.

As concerns this clonotype: One end of the junction does not line up with germline, which may come from a read error. The chain couples TRBV4-1 to TRBJ2-1; D unclear. This CDR3 has 15 amino acids. Germline V gene data show CDR1 as MGHRA and CDR2 as YSYEKL. The CDR3 loop reads CASSQDAFVDNERFF. The CDR3 nucleotides read TGCGCCAGCAGCCAAGATGCCTTCGTCGACAATGAGCGGTTCTTC.

The chain combines TRBV28 with TRBJ2-7, with 9 bases fitting TRBD1. Germline values: CDR1 MDHEN, CDR2 SYDVKM. The CDR3 has 15 amino acids. Losses at the gene ends were 8 bases for V and 7 bases for J; bases not matched to a gene: 15. The CDR3, as DNA: TGTGCCAGCGGAAACCCGGGACAGGGTGCCCAGGAGCAGTACTTC. It is translated as CASGNPGQGAQEQYF.

Comments on this clonotype: The junction departs from the called germline gene at one end, perhaps through a read error. The chain has TRBV4-3 and TRBJ2-1; tentatively, D is TRBD1 (5 bases). This CDR3 has 14 amino acids. CDR1 is LGHNA, CDR2 YSLEER, per germline. The CDR3 spells CASNQDWGGNEQFF. The CDR3, as DNA: TGCGCCAGCAACCAAGATTGGGGCGGCAACGAGCAGTTCTTC.

This clonotype was recorded a few times. This chain connects TRBV12-3 or TRBV12-4 to TRBJ2-3; either TRBD1 or TRBD2 may supply D (5 bases each). The ends were cut back, 6 bases at V and 0 bases at J, with 10 bases in the middle. CDR3 length: 14 amino acids. This CDR3 is CASRVGVSTDTQYF. CDR3 bases: TGTGCCAGCAGGGTGGGGGTTAGCACAGATACGCAGTATTTT.

A word on this clonotype: A much more abundant neighbour one base away suggests this may be a read error. The conserved phenylalanine or tryptophan normally closing the CDR3 is absent here, so this likely arose from a read error. CDR3 nucleotides: TGTGCCAGCAGGAGGACACACTCTGGGGCCAACGTCCTGACTTCC. This codes for CASRRTHSGANVLTS. The chain links TRBV12-3 or TRBV12-4 to TRBJ2-6; tentatively, D is TRBD1 (5 bases). This CDR3 comprises 15 residues. V was trimmed by 6 bases and J by 0 bases, leaving 9 bases between them.

There are a few counts of this clonotype. A read error may be the cause here, since a much bigger clone is one base away. This chain links TRBV12-3 or TRBV12-4 with TRBJ2-3; D is unresolved. The CDR3 has 11 residues. CDR3 amino acids: CASSFTNTQYF. As DNA, the CDR3 is TGTGCCAGCAGTTTCACAAATACGCAGTATTTT.

Comments on this clonotype: A junction boundary mismatches the germline segment, possibly from a read error. V usage is TRBV28 and J usage is TRBJ2-7, with D tentatively TRBD1 (5 bases). This CDR3 has 14 amino acids. The germline V gene has CDR1 MDHEN and CDR2 SYDVKM. In DNA form, the CDR3 reads TGTGCTAGCACCCCAGGGCTATCCTCCTACGAGCAGTACTTC. Translated: CASTPGLSSYEQYF.

On this clonotype itself: An end of the junction does not agree with germline; a read error may underlie this. The V and J genes are TRBV28 and TRBJ1-6; D is perhaps TRBD1 (5 bases). The CDR3 loop spans 13 amino acids. Germline V gene data show CDR1 as MDHEN and CDR2 as SYDVKM. The CDR3 DNA follows: TGTGCCAGCAGGCGGACATGGAATTCACCCCTCAACTTT. As protein: CASRRTWNSPLNF. Supplemented by reference TRBV28 and TRBJ1-6, the full variable domain reads DVKVTQSSRYLVKRTGEKVFLECVQDMDHENMFWYRQDPGLGLRLIYFSYDVKMKEKGDIPEGYSVSREKKERFSLILESASTNQTSMYLCASRRTWNSPLNFGNGTRLTVT.